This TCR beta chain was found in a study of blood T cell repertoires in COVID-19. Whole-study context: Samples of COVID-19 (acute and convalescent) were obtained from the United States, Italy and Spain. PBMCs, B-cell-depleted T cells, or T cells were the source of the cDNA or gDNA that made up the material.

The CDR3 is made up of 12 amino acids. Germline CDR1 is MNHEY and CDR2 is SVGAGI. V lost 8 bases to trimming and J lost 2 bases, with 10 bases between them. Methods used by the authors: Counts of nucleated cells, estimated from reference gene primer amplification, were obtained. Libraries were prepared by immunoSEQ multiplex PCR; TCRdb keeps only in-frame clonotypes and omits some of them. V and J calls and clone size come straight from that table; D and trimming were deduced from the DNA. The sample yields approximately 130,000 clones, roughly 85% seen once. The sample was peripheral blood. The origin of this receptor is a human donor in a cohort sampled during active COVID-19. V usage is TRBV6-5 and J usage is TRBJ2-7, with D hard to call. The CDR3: CASGQTPYEQYF. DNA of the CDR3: TGTGCCAGCGGGCAAACTCCCTACGAGCAGTACTTC.